This TCR beta chain was identified during a study of blood T cells in healthy people across ages. Study-level findings and limits: Diversity of TCR beta correlated strongly with naive T cell percentage. The long-lived group displayed more naive CD4+ cells, plus higher diversity, than the aged donors did.

To note about this clonotype: Its specificity is unknown.

Isolated per sample were at least 6 million PBMCs. Germline values: CDR1 MNHEY, CDR2 SVGEGT. Unmatched junction bases numbered 11, after V lost 0 bases and J lost 12 bases. The length of the CDR3 is 15 residues. Combining a sample-barcoded 5' primer with a J-beta primer mix, a second PCR ran for about 7 to 11 cycles. TCRdb reanalysed the 5' RACE reads using MiXCR and keeps one entry per CDR3 protein. The sample includes about 640,000 distinct CDR3 sequences, roughly two fifths of them seen just once. The sequencing input was blood. This sequence originates from a man of 80 years or more in good health. The J gene is TRBJ2-5, the V gene TRBV6-2 or TRBV6-3, with TRBD2 matching 9 bases. The CDR3 sequence is CASSYSRETSGIEYF. As DNA, the CDR3 is TGTGCCAGCAGTTACTCGAGGGAGACTAGCGGAATCGAGTACTTC.